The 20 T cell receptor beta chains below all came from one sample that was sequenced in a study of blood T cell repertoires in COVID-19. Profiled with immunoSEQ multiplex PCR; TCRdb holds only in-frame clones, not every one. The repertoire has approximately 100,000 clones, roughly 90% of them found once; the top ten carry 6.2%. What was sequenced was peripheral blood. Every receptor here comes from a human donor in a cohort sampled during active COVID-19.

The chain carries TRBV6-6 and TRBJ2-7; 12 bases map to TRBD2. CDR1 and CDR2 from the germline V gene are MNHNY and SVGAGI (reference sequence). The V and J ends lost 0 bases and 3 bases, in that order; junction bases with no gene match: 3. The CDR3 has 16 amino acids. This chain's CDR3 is CASSYSETSGSYEQYF. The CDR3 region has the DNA TGTGCCAGCAGTTACTCGGAGACTAGCGGGAGCTACGAGCAGTACTTC.

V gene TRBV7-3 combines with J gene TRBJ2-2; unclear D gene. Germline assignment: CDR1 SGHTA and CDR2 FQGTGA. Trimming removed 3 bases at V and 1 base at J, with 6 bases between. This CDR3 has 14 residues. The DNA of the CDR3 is TGTGCCAGCAGCTTTAGCTTGAACACCGGGGAGCTGTTTTTT. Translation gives CASSFSLNTGELFF.

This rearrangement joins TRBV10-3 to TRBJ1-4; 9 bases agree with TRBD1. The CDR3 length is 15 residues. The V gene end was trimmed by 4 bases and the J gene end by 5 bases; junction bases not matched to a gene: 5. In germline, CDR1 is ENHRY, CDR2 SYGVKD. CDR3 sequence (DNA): TGTGCCATCAGTGCGCCCGGGACAGGGAATGAAAAACTGTTTTTT. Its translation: CAISAPGTGNEKLFF.

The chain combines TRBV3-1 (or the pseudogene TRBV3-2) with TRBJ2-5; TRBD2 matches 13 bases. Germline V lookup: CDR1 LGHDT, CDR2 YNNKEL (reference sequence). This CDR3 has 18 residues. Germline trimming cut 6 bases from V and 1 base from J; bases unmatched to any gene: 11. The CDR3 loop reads CASRLGTSGMMGQETQYF. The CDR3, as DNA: TGTGCCAGCAGACTAGGGACTAGCGGGATGATGGGCCAAGAGACCCAGTACTTC.

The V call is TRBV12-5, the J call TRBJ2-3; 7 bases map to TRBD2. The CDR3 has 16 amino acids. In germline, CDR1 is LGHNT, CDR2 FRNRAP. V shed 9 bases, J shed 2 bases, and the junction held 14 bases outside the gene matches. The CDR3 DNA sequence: TGTGCTAGGGCCAAACCCAAGCGGGGTACCACAGATACGCAGTATTTT. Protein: CARAKPKRGTTDTQYF.

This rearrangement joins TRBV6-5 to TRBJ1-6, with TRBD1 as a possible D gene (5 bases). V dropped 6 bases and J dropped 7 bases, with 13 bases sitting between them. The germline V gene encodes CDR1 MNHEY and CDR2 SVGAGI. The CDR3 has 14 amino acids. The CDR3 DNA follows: TGTGCCAGCAGCTCGACAGCTCTGAATTCACCCCTCCACTTT. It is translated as CASSSTALNSPLHF.

The CDR3 DNA reads as TGTGCCAGCAGCTTGCAGGGGGGCACAGATACGCAGTATTTT. Protein product: CASSLQGGTDTQYF. This chain joins TRBV5-4 and TRBJ2-3, with 7 bases that match TRBD1. This CDR3 has 14 residues. The germline gives CDR1 SGHNT, CDR2 YYREEE (reference sequence). Trimming cost V 1 base and J 1 base; bases outside gene matches: 0.

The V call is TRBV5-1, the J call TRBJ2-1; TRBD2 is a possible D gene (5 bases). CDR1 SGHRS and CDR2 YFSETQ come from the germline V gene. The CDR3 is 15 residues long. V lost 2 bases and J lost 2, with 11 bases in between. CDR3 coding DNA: TGCGCCAGCAGCTTCGGGGAAGGTACCTACAATGAGCAGTTCTTC. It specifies CASSFGEGTYNEQFF.

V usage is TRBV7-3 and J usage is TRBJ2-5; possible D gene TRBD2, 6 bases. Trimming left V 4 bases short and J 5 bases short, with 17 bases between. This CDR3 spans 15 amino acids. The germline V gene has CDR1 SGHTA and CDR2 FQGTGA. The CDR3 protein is CASSSTGEDGETQYF. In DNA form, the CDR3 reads TGTGCCAGCAGCTCGACGGGGGAGGACGGGGAGACCCAGTACTTC.

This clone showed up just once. The CDR3 protein is CASSYTSGSTDTQYF. CDR3 DNA sequence: TGTGCCAGCAGTTATACTAGCGGAAGCACAGATACGCAGTATTTT. This chain joins TRBV2 and TRBJ2-3, with 8 bases lining up with TRBD2. Germline CDR1 is SNHLY and CDR2 is FYNNEI. CDR3 size: 15 residues. Trimming removed 5 bases from V and 0 bases from J; junction bases left unmatched: 4.

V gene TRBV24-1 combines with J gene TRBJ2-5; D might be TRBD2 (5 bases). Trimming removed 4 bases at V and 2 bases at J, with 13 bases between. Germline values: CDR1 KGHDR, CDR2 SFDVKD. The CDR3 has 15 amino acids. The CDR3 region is CATSDRAEAQETQYF. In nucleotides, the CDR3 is TGTGCCACCAGTGACCGAGCGGAGGCTCAAGAGACCCAGTACTTC.

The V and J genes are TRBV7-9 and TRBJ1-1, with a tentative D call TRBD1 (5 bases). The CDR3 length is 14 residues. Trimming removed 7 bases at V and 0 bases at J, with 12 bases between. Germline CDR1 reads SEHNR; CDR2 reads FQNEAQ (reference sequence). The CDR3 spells CASTFDSLNTEAFF. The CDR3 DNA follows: TGTGCCAGCACCTTTGACAGCCTGAACACTGAAGCTTTCTTT.

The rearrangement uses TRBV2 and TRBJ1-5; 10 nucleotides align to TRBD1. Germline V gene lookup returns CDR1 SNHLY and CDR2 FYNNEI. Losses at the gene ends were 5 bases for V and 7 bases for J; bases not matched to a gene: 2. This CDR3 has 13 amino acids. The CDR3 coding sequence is TGTGCCAGCAGTCAGGGACAGGGGCAGCCCCAGCATTTT. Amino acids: CASSQGQGQPQHF.

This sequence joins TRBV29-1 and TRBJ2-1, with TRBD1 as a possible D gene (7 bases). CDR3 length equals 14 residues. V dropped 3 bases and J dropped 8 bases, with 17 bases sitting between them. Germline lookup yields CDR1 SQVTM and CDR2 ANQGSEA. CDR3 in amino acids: CSVEAWQGGDEQFF. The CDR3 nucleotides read TGCAGCGTTGAGGCCTGGCAGGGGGGCGATGAGCAGTTCTTC.

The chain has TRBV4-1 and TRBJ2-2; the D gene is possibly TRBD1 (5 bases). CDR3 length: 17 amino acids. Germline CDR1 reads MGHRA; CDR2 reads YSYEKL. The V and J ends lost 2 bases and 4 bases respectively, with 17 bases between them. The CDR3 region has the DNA TGCGCCAGCAGCCAATTTCAACGGCCAGGGCCCACCGGGGAGCTGTTTTTT. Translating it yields CASSQFQRPGPTGELFF.

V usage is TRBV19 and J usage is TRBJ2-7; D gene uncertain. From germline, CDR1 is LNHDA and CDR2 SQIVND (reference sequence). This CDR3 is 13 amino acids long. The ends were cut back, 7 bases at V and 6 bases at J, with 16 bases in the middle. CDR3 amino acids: CASKNNEDLEQYF. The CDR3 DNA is TGTGCCAGTAAGAATAACGAGGATCTCGAGCAGTACTTC.

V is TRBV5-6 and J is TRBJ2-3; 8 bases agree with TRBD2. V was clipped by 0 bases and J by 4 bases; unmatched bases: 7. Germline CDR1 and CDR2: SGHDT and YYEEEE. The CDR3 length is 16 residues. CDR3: CASSLGSAGEADTQYF. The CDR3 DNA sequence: TGTGCCAGCAGCTTGGGGTCAGCGGGAGAGGCAGATACGCAGTATTTT.

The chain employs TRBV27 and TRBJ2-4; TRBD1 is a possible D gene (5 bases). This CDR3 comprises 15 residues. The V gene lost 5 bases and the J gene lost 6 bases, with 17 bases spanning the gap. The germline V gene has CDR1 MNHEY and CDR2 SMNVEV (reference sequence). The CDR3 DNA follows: TGTGCCAGCAGTATGGCCACCCAGGGTGGAAACATTCAGTACTTC. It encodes CASSMATQGGNIQYF.

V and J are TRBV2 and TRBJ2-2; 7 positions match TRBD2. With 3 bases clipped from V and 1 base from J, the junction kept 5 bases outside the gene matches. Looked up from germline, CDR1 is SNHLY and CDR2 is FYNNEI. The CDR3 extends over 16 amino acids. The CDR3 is CASSDLLAGNTGELFF. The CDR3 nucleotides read TGTGCCAGCAGTGACTTGTTAGCGGGGAACACCGGGGAGCTGTTTTTT. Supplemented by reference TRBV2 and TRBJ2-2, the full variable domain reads EPEVTQTPSHQVTQMGQEVILRCVPISNHLYFYWYRQILGQKVEFLVSFYNNEISEKSEIFDDQFSVERPDGSNFTLKIRSTKLEDSAMYFCASSDLLAGNTGELFFGEGSRLTVL.

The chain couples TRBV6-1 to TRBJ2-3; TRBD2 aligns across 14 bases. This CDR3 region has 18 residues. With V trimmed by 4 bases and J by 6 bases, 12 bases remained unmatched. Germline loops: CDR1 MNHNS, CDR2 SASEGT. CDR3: CASSAQIPGLAGADTQYF. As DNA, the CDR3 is TGTGCCAGCAGTGCACAAATACCGGGACTAGCGGGAGCGGATACGCAGTATTTT.